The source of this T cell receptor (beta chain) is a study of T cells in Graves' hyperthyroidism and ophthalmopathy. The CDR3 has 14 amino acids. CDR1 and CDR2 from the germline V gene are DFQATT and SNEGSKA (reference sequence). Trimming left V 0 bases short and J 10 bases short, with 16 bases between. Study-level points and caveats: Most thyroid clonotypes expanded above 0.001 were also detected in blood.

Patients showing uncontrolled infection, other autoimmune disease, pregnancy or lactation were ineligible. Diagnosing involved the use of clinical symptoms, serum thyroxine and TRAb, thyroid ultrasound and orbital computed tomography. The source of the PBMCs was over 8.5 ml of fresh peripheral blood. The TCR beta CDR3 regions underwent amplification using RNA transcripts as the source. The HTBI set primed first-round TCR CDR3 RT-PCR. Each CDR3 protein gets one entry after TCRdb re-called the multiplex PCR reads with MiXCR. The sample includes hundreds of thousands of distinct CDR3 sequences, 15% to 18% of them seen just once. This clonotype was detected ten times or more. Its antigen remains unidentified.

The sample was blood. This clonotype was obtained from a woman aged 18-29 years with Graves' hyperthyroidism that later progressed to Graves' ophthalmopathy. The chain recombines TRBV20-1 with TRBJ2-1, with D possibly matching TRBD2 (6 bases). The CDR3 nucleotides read TGCAGTGCTAGAGATGTAGCGGCGGGTAAAGAGCAGTTCTTC. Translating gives CSARDVAAGKEQFF.